This T cell receptor beta chain was captured in a study of beta chain features in type 1 diabetes. V lost 0 bases and J lost 0, with 14 bases in between. The CDR3 has 17 amino acids. Looked up from germline, CDR1 is SGHTA and CDR2 is FQGNSA. Points from the study as a whole: The naive, central memory and Treg TCRB repertoires of patients appeared to be more similar to one another than those of healthy donors. Diminished insertions and augmented deletions at VDJ junctions characterized type 1 diabetes patients.

With respect to this clone: Its antigen is not known.

Every bit of the isolated RNA underwent reverse transcription, so sequencing read expressed TCRB transcripts. Deep immunoSEQ sequencing covered naive, central memory and regulatory T cell samples. Here immunoSEQ multiplex PCR was the method, and the copy in TCRdb shows in-frame clones only, minus some. This table holds under 800,000 clones, 15% found once. The sequencing sample was made of naive CD4+ T cells from blood. The receptor was derived from a man aged 18 to 30 in good health. The chain joins TRBV7-2 to TRBJ1-2; D call uncertain. The CDR3 DNA is TGTGCCAGCAGCTTAGCCCCCCGGGTCATAGCTAACTATGGCTACACCTTC. Protein product: CASSLAPRVIANYGYTF.